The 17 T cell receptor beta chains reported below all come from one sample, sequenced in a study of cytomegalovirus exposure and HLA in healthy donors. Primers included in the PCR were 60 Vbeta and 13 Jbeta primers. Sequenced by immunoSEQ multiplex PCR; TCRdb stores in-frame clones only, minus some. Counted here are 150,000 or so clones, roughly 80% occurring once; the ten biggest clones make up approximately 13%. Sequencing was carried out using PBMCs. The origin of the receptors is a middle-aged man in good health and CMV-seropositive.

CDR3 residues: CASSLSLPPYEQYF. The CDR3 nucleotides read TGTGCCAGCAGTTTATCTCTTCCCCCCTACGAGCAGTACTTC. This chain connects TRBV27 to TRBJ2-7, with D unclear. The CDR3 is 14 amino acids. Looked up from germline, CDR1 is MNHEY and CDR2 is SMNVEV (reference sequence). Trimming shortened V by 0 bases and J by 2 bases, and 8 bases separated the two germline ends.

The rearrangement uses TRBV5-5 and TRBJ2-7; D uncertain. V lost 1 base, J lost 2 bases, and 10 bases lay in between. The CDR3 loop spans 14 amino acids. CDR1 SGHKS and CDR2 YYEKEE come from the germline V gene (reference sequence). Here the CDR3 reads CASSLLASTYEQYF. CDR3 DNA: TGTGCCAGCAGCTTGTTGGCTTCGACCTACGAGCAGTACTTC.

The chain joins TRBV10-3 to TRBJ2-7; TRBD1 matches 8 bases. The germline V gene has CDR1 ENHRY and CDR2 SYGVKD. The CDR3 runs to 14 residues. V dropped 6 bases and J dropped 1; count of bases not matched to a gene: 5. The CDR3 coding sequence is TGTGCCATCAGGCCCGGACAGGGATCCTACGAGCAGTACTTC. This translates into CAIRPGQGSYEQYF.

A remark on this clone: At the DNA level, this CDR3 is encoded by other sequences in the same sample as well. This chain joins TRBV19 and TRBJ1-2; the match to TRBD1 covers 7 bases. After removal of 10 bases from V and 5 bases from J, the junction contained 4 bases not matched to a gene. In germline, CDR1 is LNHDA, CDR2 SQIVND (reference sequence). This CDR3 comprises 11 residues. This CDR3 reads CAIQQGYGYTF. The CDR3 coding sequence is TGTGCCATTCAACAGGGGTATGGCTACACCTTC.

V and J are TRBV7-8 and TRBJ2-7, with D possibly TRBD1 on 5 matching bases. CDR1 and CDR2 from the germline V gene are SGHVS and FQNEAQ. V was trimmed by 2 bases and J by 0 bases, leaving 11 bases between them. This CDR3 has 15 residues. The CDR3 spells CASSLNAGFSYEQYF. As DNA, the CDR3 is TGTGCCAGCAGCTTAAATGCAGGGTTCTCCTACGAGCAGTACTTC.

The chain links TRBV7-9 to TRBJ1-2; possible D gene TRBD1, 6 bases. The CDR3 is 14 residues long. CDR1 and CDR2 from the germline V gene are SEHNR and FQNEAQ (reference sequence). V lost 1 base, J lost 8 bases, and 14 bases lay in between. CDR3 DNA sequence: TGTGCCAGCAGCTTAGACGGAGGGGGGGACGGCTACACCTTC. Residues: CASSLDGGGDGYTF.

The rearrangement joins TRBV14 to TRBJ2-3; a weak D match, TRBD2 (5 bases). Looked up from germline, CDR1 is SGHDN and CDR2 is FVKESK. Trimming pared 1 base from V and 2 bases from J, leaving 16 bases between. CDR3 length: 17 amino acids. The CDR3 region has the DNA TGTGCCAGCAGCCAAGCTGGAGGCTCCTGGTTCACAGATACGCAGTATTTT. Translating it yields CASSQAGGSWFTDTQYF. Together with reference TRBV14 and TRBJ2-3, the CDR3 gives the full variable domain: EAGVTQFPSHSVIEKGQTVTLRCDPISGHDNLYWYRRVMGKEIKFLLHFVKESKQDESGMPNNRFLAERTGGTYSTLKVQPAELEDSGVYFCASSQAGGSWFTDTQYFGPGTRLTVL.

CDR3 protein: CASSKGGGGTEAFF. In DNA, the CDR3 is TGTGCCAGCAGCAAAGGGGGCGGTGGGACTGAAGCTTTCTTT. The chain recombines TRBV7-3 with TRBJ1-1, with 7 bases that match TRBD1. In germline, CDR1 is SGHTA, CDR2 FQGTGA. The CDR3 covers 14 residues. V was clipped by 5 bases and J by 5 bases; unmatched bases: 8. Drawing the rest from reference TRBV7-3 and TRBJ1-1, the complete variable domain is GAGVSQTPSNKVTEKGKYVELRCDPISGHTALYWYRQSLGQGPEFLIYFQGTGAADDSGLPNDRFFAVRPEGSVSTLKIQRTERGDSAVYLCASSKGGGGTEAFFGQGTRLTVV.

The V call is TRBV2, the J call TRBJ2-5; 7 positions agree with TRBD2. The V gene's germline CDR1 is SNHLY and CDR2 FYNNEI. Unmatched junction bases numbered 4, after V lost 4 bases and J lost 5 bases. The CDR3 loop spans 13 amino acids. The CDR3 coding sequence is TGTGCCAGCAGTGCATGGGAGGGTGAGACCCAGTACTTC. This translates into CASSAWEGETQYF.

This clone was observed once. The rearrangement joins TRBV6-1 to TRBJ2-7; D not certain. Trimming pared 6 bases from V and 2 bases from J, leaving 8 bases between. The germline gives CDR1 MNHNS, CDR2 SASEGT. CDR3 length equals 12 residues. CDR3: CASRVSAYEQYF. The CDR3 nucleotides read TGTGCCAGCAGAGTCAGCGCCTACGAGCAGTACTTC.

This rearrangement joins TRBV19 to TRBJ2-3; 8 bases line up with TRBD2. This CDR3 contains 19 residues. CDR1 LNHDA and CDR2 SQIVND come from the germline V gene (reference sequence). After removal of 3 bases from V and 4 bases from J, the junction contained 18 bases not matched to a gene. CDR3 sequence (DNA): TGTGCCAGTAGTATCTCAATCCTACTAGCGGAGCGCTTCGCAGATACGCAGTATTTT. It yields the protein CASSISILLAERFADTQYF. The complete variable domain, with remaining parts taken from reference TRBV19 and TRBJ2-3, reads DGGITQSPKYLFRKEGQNVTLSCEQNLNHDAMYWYRQDPGQGLRLIYYSQIVNDFQKGDIAEGYSVSREKKESFPLTVTSAQKNPTAFYLCASSISILLAERFADTQYFGPGTRLTVL.

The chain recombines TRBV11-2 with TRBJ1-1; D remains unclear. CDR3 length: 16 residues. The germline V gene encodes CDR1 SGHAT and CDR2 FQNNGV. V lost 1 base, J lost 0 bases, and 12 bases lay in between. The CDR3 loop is CASSLGWEIMNTEAFF. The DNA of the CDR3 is TGTGCCAGCAGCTTAGGCTGGGAGATAATGAACACTGAAGCTTTCTTT.

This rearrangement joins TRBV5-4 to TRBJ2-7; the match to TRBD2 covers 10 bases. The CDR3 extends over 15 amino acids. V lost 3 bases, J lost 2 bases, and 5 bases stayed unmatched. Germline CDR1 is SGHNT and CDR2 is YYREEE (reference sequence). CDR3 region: CASSSGTSVTYEQYF. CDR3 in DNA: TGTGCCAGCAGCTCTGGGACTAGCGTAACCTACGAGCAGTACTTC.

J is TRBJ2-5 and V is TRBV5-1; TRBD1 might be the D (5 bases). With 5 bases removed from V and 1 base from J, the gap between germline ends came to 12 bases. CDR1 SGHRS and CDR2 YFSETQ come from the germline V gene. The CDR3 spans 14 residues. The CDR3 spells CASREGATQETQYF. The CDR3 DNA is TGCGCCAGCAGGGAAGGGGCCACCCAAGAGACCCAGTACTTC.

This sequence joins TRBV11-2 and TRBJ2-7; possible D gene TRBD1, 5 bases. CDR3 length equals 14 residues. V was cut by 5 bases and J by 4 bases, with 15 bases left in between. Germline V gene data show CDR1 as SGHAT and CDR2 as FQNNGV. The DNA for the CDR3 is TGTGCCAGCAGCCCACGGTCAAGGACATACGAGCAGTACTTC. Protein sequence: CASSPRSRTYEQYF.

In DNA, the CDR3 is TGTGCCAGCAGCTTCCCGGGGAGCGAAGCAGACACTGAAGCTTTCTTT. Translated, it gives CASSFPGSEADTEAFF. This chain joins TRBV6-6 and TRBJ1-1; no reliable D call. Between the trimmed V and J ends, which lost 6 bases and 3 bases, there was a span of 20 bases. The germline gives CDR1 MNHNY, CDR2 SVGAGI (reference sequence). This CDR3 comprises 16 residues.

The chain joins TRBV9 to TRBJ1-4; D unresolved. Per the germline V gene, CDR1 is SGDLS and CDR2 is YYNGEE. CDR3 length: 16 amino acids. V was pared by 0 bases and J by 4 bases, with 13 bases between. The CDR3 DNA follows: TGTGCCAGCAGCGTAGGGGTCGGGGAGGGTAATGAAAAACTGTTTTTT. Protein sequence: CASSVGVGEGNEKLFF. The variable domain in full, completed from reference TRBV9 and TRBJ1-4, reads DSGVTQTPKHLITATGQRVTLRCSPRSGDLSVYWYQQSLDQGLQFLIQYYNGEERAKGNILERFSAQQFPDLHSELNLSSLELGDSALYFCASSVGVGEGNEKLFFGSGTQLSVL.